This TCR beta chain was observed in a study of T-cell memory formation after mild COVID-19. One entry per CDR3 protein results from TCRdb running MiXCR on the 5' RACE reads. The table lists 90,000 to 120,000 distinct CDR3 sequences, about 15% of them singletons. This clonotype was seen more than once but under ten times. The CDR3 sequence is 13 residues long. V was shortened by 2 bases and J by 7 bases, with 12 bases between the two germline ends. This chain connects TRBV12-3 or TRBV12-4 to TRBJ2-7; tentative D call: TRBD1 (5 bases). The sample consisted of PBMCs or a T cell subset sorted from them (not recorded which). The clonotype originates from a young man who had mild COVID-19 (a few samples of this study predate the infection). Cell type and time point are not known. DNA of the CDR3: TGTGCCAGCAGTTTAAACCCAGGGTGGGAGCAGTACTTC. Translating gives CASSLNPGWEQYF.